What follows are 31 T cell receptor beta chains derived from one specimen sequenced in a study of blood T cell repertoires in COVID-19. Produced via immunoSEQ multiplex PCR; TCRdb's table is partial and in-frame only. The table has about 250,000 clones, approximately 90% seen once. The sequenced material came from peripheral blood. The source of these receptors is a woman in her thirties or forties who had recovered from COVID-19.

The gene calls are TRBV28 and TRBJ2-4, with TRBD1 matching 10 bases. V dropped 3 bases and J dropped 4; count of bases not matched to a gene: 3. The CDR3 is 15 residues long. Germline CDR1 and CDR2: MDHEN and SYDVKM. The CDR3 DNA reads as TGTGCCAGCAGTTTCAGGACAGGGGGTAAAAACATTCAGTACTTC. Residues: CASSFRTGGKNIQYF.

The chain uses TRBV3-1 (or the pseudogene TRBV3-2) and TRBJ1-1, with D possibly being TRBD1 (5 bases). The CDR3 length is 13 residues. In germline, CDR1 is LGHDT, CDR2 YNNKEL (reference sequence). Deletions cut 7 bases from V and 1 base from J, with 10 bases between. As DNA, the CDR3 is TGTGCCAGCACCGACAGACGGAACACTGAAGCTTTCTTT. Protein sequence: CASTDRRNTEAFF.

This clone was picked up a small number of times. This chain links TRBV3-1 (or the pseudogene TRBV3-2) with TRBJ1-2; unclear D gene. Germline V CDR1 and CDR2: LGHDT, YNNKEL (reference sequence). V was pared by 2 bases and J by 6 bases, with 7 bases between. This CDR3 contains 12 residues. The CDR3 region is CASSQRGNGYTF. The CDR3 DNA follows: TGTGCCAGCAGCCAACGGGGAAATGGCTACACCTTC.

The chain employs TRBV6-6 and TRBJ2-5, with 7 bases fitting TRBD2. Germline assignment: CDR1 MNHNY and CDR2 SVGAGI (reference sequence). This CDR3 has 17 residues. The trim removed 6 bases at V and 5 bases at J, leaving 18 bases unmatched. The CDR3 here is CASSRGPRGTIAETQYF. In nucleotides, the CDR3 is TGTGCCAGCAGCCGAGGGCCGCGGGGGACTATTGCGGAGACCCAGTACTTC.

This CDR3 is CASSLGGSGELFF. The DNA of the CDR3 is TGTGCCAGCAGCTTGGGCGGGAGTGGGGAGCTGTTTTTT. This chain uses TRBV11-3 with TRBJ2-2; 7 nucleotides line up with TRBD2. V was pared by 3 bases and J by 8 bases, with 3 bases of the junction left unmatched. This CDR3 is built from 13 residues. The germline gives CDR1 SGHNT, CDR2 YENEEA.

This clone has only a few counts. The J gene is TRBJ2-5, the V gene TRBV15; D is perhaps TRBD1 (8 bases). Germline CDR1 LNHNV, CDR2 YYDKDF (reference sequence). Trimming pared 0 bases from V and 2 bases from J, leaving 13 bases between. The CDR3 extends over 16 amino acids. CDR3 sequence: CATSRDGGDRQETQYF. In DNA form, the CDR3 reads TGTGCCACCAGCAGAGATGGGGGGGACAGGCAAGAGACCCAGTACTTC.

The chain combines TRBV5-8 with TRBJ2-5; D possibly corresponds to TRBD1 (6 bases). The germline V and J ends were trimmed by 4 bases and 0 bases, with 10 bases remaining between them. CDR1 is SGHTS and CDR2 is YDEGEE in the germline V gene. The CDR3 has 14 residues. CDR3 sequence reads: CASSAGQHQETQYF. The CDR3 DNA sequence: TGTGCCAGCAGCGCCGGACAGCACCAAGAGACCCAGTACTTC.

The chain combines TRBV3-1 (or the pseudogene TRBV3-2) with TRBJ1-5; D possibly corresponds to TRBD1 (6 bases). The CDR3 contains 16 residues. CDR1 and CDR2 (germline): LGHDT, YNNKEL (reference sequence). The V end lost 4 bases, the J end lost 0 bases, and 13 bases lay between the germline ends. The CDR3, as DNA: TGTGCCAGCAGCCCCCTGGGACACAATAGCAATCAGCCCCAGCATTTT. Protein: CASSPLGHNSNQPQHF.

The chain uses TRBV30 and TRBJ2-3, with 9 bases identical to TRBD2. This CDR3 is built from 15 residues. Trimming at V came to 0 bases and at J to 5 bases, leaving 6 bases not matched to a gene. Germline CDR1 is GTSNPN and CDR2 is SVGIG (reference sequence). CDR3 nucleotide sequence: TGTGCCTGGAGTGTGGGCGGGAGGGCCGTAGATACGCAGTATTTT. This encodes CAWSVGGRAVDTQYF.

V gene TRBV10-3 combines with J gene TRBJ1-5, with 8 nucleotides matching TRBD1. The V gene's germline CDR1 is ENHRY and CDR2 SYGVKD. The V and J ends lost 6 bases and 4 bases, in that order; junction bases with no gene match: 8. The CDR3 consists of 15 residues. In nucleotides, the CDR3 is TGTGCCATCAGGCTGGACAGGGACCCAAATCAGCCCCAGCATTTT. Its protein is CAIRLDRDPNQPQHF.

CDR3 bases: TGTGCCAGCGGGAGGGCCTCGAACACCGGGGAGCTGTTTTTT. Translated: CASGRASNTGELFF. The chain joins TRBV28 to TRBJ2-2; 7 nucleotides match TRBD2. CDR3 length equals 14 residues. With 8 bases clipped from V and 0 bases from J, the junction kept 3 bases outside the gene matches. Germline V CDR1 and CDR2: MDHEN, SYDVKM.

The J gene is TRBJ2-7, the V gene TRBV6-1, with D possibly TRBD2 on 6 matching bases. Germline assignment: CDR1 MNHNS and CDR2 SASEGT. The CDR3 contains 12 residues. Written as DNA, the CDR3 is TGTGCCAGCAGTGAAGCGGGAGGCCCCCCGGCCGTC. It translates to CASSEAGGPPAV.

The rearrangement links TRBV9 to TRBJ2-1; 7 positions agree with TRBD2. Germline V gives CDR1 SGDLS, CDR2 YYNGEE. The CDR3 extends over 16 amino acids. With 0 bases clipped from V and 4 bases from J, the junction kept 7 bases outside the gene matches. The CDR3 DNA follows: TGTGCCAGCAGCGTAGTTGGGGGAGCGGGATACAATGAGCAGTTCTTC. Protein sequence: CASSVVGGAGYNEQFF. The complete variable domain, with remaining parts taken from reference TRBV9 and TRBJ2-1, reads DSGVTQTPKHLITATGQRVTLRCSPRSGDLSVYWYQQSLDQGLQFLIQYYNGEERAKGNILERFSAQQFPDLHSELNLSSLELGDSALYFCASSVVGGAGYNEQFFGPGTRLTVL.

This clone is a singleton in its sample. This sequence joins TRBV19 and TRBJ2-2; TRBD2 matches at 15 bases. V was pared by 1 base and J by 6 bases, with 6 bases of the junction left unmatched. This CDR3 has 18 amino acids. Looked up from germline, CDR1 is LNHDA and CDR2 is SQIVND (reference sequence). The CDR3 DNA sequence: TGTGCCAGTAGTATAGGCCCGGGACTAGCGGGAGGAGCCGGGGAGCTGTTTTTT. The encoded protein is CASSIGPGLAGGAGELFF.

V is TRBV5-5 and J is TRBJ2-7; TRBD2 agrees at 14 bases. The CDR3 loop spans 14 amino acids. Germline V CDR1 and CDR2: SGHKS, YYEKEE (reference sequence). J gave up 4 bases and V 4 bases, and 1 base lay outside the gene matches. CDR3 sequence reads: CASSGTSGSYEQYF. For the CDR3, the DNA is TGTGCCAGCAGCGGGACTAGCGGGAGTTACGAGCAGTACTTC. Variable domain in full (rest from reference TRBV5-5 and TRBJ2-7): DAGVTQSPTHLIKTRGQQVTLRCSPISGHKSVSWYQQVLGQGPQFIFQYYEKEERGRGNFPDRFSARQFPNYSSELNVNALLLGDSALYLCASSGTSGSYEQYFGPGTRLTVT.

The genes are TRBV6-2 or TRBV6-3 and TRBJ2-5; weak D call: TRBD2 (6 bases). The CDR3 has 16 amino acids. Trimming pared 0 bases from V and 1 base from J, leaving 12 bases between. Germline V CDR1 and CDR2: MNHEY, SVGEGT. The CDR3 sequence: CASSYSVGLVQETQYF. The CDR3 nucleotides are TGTGCCAGCAGTTACTCGGTGGGACTCGTCCAAGAGACCCAGTACTTC.

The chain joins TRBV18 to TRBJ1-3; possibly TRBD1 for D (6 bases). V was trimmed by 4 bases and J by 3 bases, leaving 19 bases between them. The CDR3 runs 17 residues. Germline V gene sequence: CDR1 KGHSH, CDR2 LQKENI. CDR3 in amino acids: CASSQDRQPSLGNTIYF. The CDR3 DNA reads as TGTGCCAGCTCACAGGACAGACAGCCTTCTCTTGGAAACACCATATATTTT.

The CDR3 bases are TGCGCCAGCAGCCAAGAGGGGGCGGACAGGGGGACCTACACCTTC. Translating it yields CASSQEGADRGTYTF. V is TRBV4-3 and J is TRBJ1-2; 10 bases line up with TRBD1. CDR3 size: 15 residues. The germline V gene has CDR1 LGHNA and CDR2 YSLEER. V dropped 0 bases and J dropped 10; count of bases not matched to a gene: 8.

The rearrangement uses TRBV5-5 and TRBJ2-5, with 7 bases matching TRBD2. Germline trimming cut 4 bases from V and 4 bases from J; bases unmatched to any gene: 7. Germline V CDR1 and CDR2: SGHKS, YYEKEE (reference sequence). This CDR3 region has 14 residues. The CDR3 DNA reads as TGTGCCAGCAGCCGACGGGGGGTTGGAGAGACCCAGTACTTC. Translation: CASSRRGVGETQYF. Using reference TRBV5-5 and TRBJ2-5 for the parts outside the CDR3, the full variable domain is DAGVTQSPTHLIKTRGQQVTLRCSPISGHKSVSWYQQVLGQGPQFIFQYYEKEERGRGNFPDRFSARQFPNYSSELNVNALLLGDSALYLCASSRRGVGETQYFGPGTRLLVL.

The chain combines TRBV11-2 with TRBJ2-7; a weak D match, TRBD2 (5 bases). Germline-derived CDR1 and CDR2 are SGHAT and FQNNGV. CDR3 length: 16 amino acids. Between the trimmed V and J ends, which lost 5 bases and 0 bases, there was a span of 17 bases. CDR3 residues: CASSPSSGSHSYEQYF. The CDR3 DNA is TGTGCCAGCAGCCCTAGCTCGGGGTCCCACTCCTACGAGCAGTACTTC. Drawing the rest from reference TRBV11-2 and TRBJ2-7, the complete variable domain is EAGVAQSPRYKIIEKRQSVAFWCNPISGHATLYWYQQILGQGPKLLIQFQNNGVVDDSQLPKDRFSAERLKGVDSTLKIQPAKLEDSAVYLCASSPSSGSHSYEQYFGPGTRLTVT.

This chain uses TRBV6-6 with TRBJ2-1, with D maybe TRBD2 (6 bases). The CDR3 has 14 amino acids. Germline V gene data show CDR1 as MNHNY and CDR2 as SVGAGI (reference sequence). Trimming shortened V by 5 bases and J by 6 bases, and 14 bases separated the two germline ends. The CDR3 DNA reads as TGTGCCAGCAGTAACCGGGACTCCCCCAATGAGCAGTTCTTC. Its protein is CASSNRDSPNEQFF.

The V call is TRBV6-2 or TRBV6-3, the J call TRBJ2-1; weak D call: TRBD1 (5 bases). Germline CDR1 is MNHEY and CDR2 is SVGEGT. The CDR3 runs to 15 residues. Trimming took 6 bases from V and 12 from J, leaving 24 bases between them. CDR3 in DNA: TGTGCCAGCAGCCCAACAGGTAGCCCTGGGGTGTGGCAGTTCTTC. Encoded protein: CASSPTGSPGVWQFF.

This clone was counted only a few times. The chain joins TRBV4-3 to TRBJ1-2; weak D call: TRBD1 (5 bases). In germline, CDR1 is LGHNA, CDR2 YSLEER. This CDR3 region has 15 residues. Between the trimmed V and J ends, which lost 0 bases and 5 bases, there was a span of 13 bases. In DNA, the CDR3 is TGCGCCAGCAGCCAAGAGGGCGGGGCGGGTTATGGCTACACCTTC. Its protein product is CASSQEGGAGYGYTF.

The CDR3 loop is CASSPLAGRAGKTQYF. The CDR3 bases are TGTGCCAGTAGTCCCCTCGCGGGGAGGGCGGGTAAGACCCAGTACTTC. The chain couples TRBV19 to TRBJ2-5; 7 bases agree with TRBD2. The CDR3 is 16 amino acids. After removal of 5 bases from V and 6 bases from J, the junction contained 15 bases not matched to a gene. Germline CDR1 reads LNHDA; CDR2 reads SQIVND (reference sequence). The whole variable domain, filled in from reference TRBV19 and TRBJ2-5, reads DGGITQSPKYLFRKEGQNVTLSCEQNLNHDAMYWYRQDPGQGLRLIYYSQIVNDFQKGDIAEGYSVSREKKESFPLTVTSAQKNPTAFYLCASSPLAGRAGKTQYFGPGTRLLVL.

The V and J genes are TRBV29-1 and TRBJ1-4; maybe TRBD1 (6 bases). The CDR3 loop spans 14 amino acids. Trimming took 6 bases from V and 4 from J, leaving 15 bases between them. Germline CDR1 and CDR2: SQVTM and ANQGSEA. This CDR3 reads CSVQGGARNEKLFF. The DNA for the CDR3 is TGCAGCGTCCAAGGGGGGGCCCGTAATGAAAAACTGTTTTTT.

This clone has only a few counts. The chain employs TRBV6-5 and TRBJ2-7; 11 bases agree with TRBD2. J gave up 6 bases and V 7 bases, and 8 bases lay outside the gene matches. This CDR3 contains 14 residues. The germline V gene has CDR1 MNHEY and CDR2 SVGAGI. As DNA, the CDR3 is TGTGCCAGCACCGAGACTAGCGGGATTCTCGAGCAGTACTTC. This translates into CASTETSGILEQYF.

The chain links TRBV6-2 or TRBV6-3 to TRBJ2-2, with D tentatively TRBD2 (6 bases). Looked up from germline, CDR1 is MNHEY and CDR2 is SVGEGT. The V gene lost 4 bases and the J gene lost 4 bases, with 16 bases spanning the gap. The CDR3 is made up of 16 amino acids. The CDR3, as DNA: TGTGCCAGCAGTTGGAGTGGGAGGTTCGCCACCGGGGAGCTGTTTTTT. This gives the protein CASSWSGRFATGELFF.

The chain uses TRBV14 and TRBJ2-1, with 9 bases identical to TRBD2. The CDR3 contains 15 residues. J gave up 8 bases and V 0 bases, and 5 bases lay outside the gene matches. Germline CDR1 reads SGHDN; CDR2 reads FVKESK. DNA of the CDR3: TGTGCCAGCAGCCAAGAGGGGAGCGGGAGGCATGAGCAGTTCTTC. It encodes CASSQEGSGRHEQFF. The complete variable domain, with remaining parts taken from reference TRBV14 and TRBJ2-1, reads EAGVTQFPSHSVIEKGQTVTLRCDPISGHDNLYWYRRVMGKEIKFLLHFVKESKQDESGMPNNRFLAERTGGTYSTLKVQPAELEDSGVYFCASSQEGSGRHEQFFGPGTRLTVL.

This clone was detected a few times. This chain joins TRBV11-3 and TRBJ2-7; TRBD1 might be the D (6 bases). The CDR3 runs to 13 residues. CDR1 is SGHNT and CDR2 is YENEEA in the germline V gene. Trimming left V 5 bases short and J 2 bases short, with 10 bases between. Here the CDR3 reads CASSPRGAYEQYF. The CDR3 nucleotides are TGTGCCAGCAGCCCCAGGGGAGCCTACGAGCAGTACTTC. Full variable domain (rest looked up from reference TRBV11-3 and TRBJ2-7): EAGVVQSPRYKIIEKKQPVAFWCNPISGHNTLYWYLQNLGQGPELLIRYENEEAVDDSQLPKDRFSAERLKGVDSTLKIQPAELGDSAVYLCASSPRGAYEQYFGPGTRLTVT.

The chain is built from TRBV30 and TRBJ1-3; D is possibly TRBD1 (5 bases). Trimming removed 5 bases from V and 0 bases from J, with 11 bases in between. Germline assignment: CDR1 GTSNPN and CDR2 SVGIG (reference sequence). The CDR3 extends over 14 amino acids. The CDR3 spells CAWAGEGSGNTIYF. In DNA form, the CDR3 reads TGTGCCTGGGCGGGGGAAGGCTCTGGAAACACCATATATTTT. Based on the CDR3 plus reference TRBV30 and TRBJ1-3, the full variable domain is SQTIHQWPATLVQPVGSPLSLECTVEGTSNPNLYWYRQAAGRGLQLLFYSVGIGQISSEVPQNLSASRPQDRQFILSSKKLLLSDSGFYLCAWAGEGSGNTIYFGEGSWLTVV.

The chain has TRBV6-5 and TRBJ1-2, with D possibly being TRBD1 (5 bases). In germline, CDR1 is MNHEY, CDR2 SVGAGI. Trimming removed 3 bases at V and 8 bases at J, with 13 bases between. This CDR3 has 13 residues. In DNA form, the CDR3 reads TGTGCCAGCAGTTATTTCGGGGGTCGGGGCTACACCTTC. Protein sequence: CASSYFGGRGYTF.